The 30 T cell receptor beta chains below were found in one sample sequenced in a study of blood T cells in healthy people across ages. The authors ran a second PCR of roughly 6 to 12 cycles using a sample-barcoded 5' primer and a J-beta primer mix. MiXCR, applied by TCRdb to the 5' RACE reads, yields one record per CDR3 protein. The table shows 1.5 million to 2 million distinct CDR3 sequences, with about two fifths occurring only once. The sample comprised blood. The receptors were gathered from a human donor in good health.

On this clonotype: Sequence at one end of the junction differs from germline and may be a read error. The chain has TRBV11-3 and TRBJ2-1; no clear D. The CDR3 is 12 residues long. Germline V gene data show CDR1 as SGHNT and CDR2 as YENEEA. DNA of the CDR3: TGTGCCAGCCGCTTTTCCGTAAATGAGCAGTTCTTC. Residues: CASRFSVNEQFF.

About this clonotype itself: One junction end disagrees with the germline gene, perhaps due to a read error. The V call is TRBV11-2, the J call TRBJ1-5; unclear D gene. This CDR3 has 16 residues. Germline CDR1 reads SGHAT; CDR2 reads FQNNGV. The CDR3 is CASGLAVGWVNQPQHF. The DNA for the CDR3 is TGTGCCAGCGGCTTAGCCGTGGGGTGGGTGAATCAGCCCCAGCATTTT.

This clonotype was seen many times. The V gene is TRBV29-1, the J gene TRBJ2-7; D gene ambiguous. V was pared by 1 base and J by 3 bases, with 4 bases between. The CDR3 covers 11 residues. Germline V gene sequence: CDR1 SQVTM, CDR2 ANQGSEA. As DNA, the CDR3 is TGCAGCGTTGAAGTCAGCTACGAGCAGTACTTC. Translating it yields CSVEVSYEQYF.

This clonotype was seen only a few times. The gene calls are TRBV20-1 and TRBJ2-7; perhaps D is TRBD1 or TRBD2 (5 bases each). The length of the CDR3 is 16 residues. Germline V gene data show CDR1 as DFQATT and CDR2 as SNEGSKA (reference sequence). CDR3 in DNA: TGCAGCACTACCGGGACCCTACCTTCAGGCTCCTACGAGCAGTACTTC. Its protein is CSTTGTLPSGSYEQYF.

This clonotype was found a few times. The rearrangement uses TRBV4-2 and TRBJ1-1; the D is unclear. The length of the CDR3 is 13 residues. Looked up from germline, CDR1 is LGHNA and CDR2 is YNFKEQ. The ends were cut back, 0 bases at V and 2 bases at J, with 4 bases in the middle. The CDR3 DNA sequence: TGTGCCAGCAGCCAAGAGCCTAACACTGAAGCTTTCTTT. Translation: CASSQEPNTEAFF.

Regarding this clonotype: The junction differs from germline at one of its ends, possibly a read error. The genes are TRBV7-3 and TRBJ1-2; 9 bases line up with TRBD1. This CDR3 contains 16 residues. Germline assignment: CDR1 SGHTA and CDR2 FQGTGA. The CDR3 region is CASSSHTRDRDYGYTF. In nucleotides, the CDR3 is TGTGCCAGCAGCTCTCATACCCGGGACAGGGATTATGGCTACACTTTC.

This clonotype was detected ten times or more. The chain links TRBV12-3 or TRBV12-4 to TRBJ1-2; D unresolved. V was clipped by 6 bases and J by 6 bases, with 23 bases between them. The CDR3 length is 16 residues. The CDR3 bases are TGTGCCAGCAGCTCCCCATGGAGGGAGAAGTCGGATGGCTACACCTTC. Its protein product is CASSSPWREKSDGYTF.

This clonotype was seen repeatedly, ten times or more. The chain recombines TRBV7-2 with TRBJ1-2; 9 bases align to TRBD1. Trimming cost V 4 bases and J 0 bases; bases outside gene matches: 3. CDR3 length: 15 residues. Germline assignment: CDR1 SGHTA and CDR2 FQGNSA. The chain's CDR3 is CASSSGQGANYGYTF. CDR3 nucleotides: TGTGCCAGCAGCTCGGGACAGGGAGCTAACTATGGCTACACCTTC.

The DNA of the CDR3 is TGCGCCAGCAGCTTGGGGTCCCCCGGCGTGGGGCACAATGAGCAGTTCTTC. Residues: CASSLGSPGVGHNEQFF. The J gene is TRBJ2-1, the V gene TRBV5-1; possible D gene TRBD1, 5 bases. The CDR3 is 17 amino acids. The germline CDR1 and CDR2 sequences are SGHRS and YFSETQ. Trimming left V 0 bases short and J 5 bases short, with 18 bases between.

This clonotype was counted a few times. The rearrangement links TRBV15 to TRBJ2-7; possibly TRBD1 or TRBD2 for D (6 bases each). V was cut by 5 bases and J by 3 bases, with 17 bases left in between. From germline, CDR1 is LNHNV and CDR2 YYDKDF (reference sequence). The CDR3 loop spans 15 amino acids. This CDR3 reads CATSPRGGRIYEQYF. The CDR3 DNA sequence: TGTGCCACCAGCCCCCGTGGGGGGCGCATCTACGAGCAGTACTTC. The full variable domain, completed using reference TRBV15 and TRBJ2-7, is DAMVIQNPRYQVTQFGKPVTLSCSQTLNHNVMYWYQQKSSQAPKLLFHYYDKDFNNEADTPDNFQSRRPNTSFCFLDIRSPGLGDTAMYLCATSPRGGRIYEQYFGPGTRLTVT.

The rearrangement joins TRBV4-1 to TRBJ1-5; TRBD1 agrees at 9 bases. This CDR3 is 16 amino acids long. With 3 bases clipped from V and 3 bases from J, the junction kept 6 bases outside the gene matches. Germline assignment: CDR1 MGHRA and CDR2 YSYEKL. The CDR3 spells CASSHSTGGTNQPQHF. The CDR3, as DNA: TGCGCCAGCAGCCACTCGACAGGGGGAACCAATCAGCCCCAGCATTTT.

The chain links TRBV9 to TRBJ1-4; no clear D gene. With 0 bases removed from V and 4 bases from J, the gap between germline ends came to 7 bases. CDR3 size: 14 residues. CDR1 is SGDLS and CDR2 is YYNGEE in the germline V gene. The DNA for the CDR3 is TGTGCCAGCAGCGTAGGAGACCATAATGAAAAACTGTTTTTT. Protein product: CASSVGDHNEKLFF.

The rearrangement uses TRBV20-1 and TRBJ2-1; possible D gene TRBD2, 5 bases. CDR3 size: 13 residues. CDR1 and CDR2 from the germline V gene are DFQATT and SNEGSKA (reference sequence). V lost 4 bases, J lost 8 bases, and 15 bases lay in between. CDR3 DNA: TGCAGTGCTACCCCGGAACTAGGGTATGAGCAGTTCTTC. Translation gives CSATPELGYEQFF.

A note on this clonotype: Compared with germline, one end of the junction differs, possibly owing to a read error. J is TRBJ1-5 and V is TRBV10-3; 9 nucleotides agree with TRBD1. This CDR3 has 15 amino acids. Germline V CDR1 and CDR2: ENHRY, SYGVKD. Here the CDR3 DNA reads TGCGCCATCAGCCGGGACAGGGATAGCAATCAGCCCCAGCATTTT. It yields the protein CAISRDRDSNQPQHF.

The chain employs TRBV6-4 and TRBJ1-2; TRBD1 matches at 8 bases. The V gene end was trimmed by 2 bases and the J gene end by 8 bases; junction bases not matched to a gene: 10. Germline V gives CDR1 MRHNA, CDR2 SNTAGT. The CDR3 has 15 residues. CDR3 region: CASSDGQGTSRGYTF. As DNA, the CDR3 is TGTGCCAGCAGTGACGGACAGGGTACTTCTCGGGGCTACACCTTC.

In this sample, this clonotype turned up a few times. V usage is TRBV9 and J usage is TRBJ2-3; D not certain. Between the trimmed V and J ends, which lost 3 bases and 4 bases, there was a span of 21 bases. This CDR3 is 17 amino acids long. CDR1 SGDLS and CDR2 YYNGEE come from the germline V gene. CDR3 sequence: CASSALANSRYADTQYF. The CDR3 DNA reads TGTGCCAGCAGCGCGTTGGCCAATTCTAGGTATGCAGATACGCAGTATTTT.

DNA of the CDR3: TGTGCCAGCAGCTTCCTGGCGAATTCCTACGAGCAGTACTTC. This codes for CASSFLANSYEQYF. J is TRBJ2-7 and V is TRBV7-2; D remains ambiguous. Trimming shortened V by 3 bases and J by 1 base, and 10 bases separated the two germline ends. The CDR3 spans 14 residues. Germline loops: CDR1 SGHTA, CDR2 FQGNSA.

The rearrangement joins TRBV6-2 or TRBV6-3 to TRBJ2-3, with TRBD2 matching 8 bases. CDR1 MNHEY and CDR2 SVGEGT come from the germline V gene. The CDR3 is made up of 17 amino acids. V lost 4 bases and J lost 3; bases outside the gene matches: 12. For the CDR3, the DNA is TGTGCCAGCAGTTCTCACTCCCTGACTAGCGAAACAGATACGCAGTATTTT. Translated, it gives CASSSHSLTSETDTQYF.

The V gene is TRBV5-1, the J gene TRBJ2-1, with 8 positions matching TRBD1. This CDR3 comprises 13 residues. V dropped 4 bases and J dropped 4; count of bases not matched to a gene: 1. Per germline, CDR1 SGHRS and CDR2 YFSETQ. The CDR3 here is CASSNRGYNEQFF. The DNA for the CDR3 is TGCGCCAGCAGCAACAGGGGGTACAATGAGCAGTTCTTC.

The chain recombines TRBV5-1 with TRBJ1-6; 8 nucleotides line up with TRBD1. J lost 8 bases, V lost 0 bases, and 7 bases had no gene match. There are 16 residues in the CDR3. Per germline, CDR1 SGHRS and CDR2 YFSETQ. The CDR3 DNA follows: TGCGCCAGCAGCTTGGCAGGACAGGGTAGGGATTCACCCCTCCACTTT. Residues: CASSLAGQGRDSPLHF.

This clonotype occurred a few times. The gene calls are TRBV5-1 and TRBJ2-3; D is ambiguous. In germline, CDR1 is SGHRS, CDR2 YFSETQ. V shed 5 bases and J shed 2 bases, with 9 bases lying between them. There are 13 residues in the CDR3. The CDR3 DNA sequence: TGCGCCAGCAGGACCTACCTCACAGATACGCAGTATTTT. Amino acid sequence: CASRTYLTDTQYF.

This clonotype was observed a handful of times. The genes are TRBV6-2 or TRBV6-3 and TRBJ2-1, with D perhaps given as TRBD1 or TRBD2 (5 bases each). Deletions cut 4 bases from V and 6 bases from J, with 13 bases between. The CDR3 contains 14 residues. Germline assignment: CDR1 MNHEY and CDR2 SVGEGT. CDR3 sequence (DNA): TGTGCCAGCAGTTTTTCGGGGCCTCGCAATGAGCAGTTCTTC. Protein sequence: CASSFSGPRNEQFF.

The V call is TRBV9, the J call TRBJ2-5; the D call may be TRBD1 or TRBD2 (5 bases each). Trimming took 3 bases from V and 2 from J, leaving 14 bases between them. This CDR3 region has 15 residues. Germline V lookup: CDR1 SGDLS, CDR2 YYNGEE. The CDR3 reads CASSAWGTAQETQYF. CDR3 nucleotide sequence: TGTGCCAGCAGCGCGTGGGGGACGGCACAAGAGACCCAGTACTTC.

The chain couples TRBV14 to TRBJ1-1; no reliable D call. This CDR3 is built from 16 residues. CDR1 is SGHDN and CDR2 is FVKESK in the germline V gene. Between the trimmed V and J ends, which lost 0 bases and 5 bases, there was a span of 16 bases. The DNA for the CDR3 is TGTGCCAGCAGCCAAGAGTTGAACCGACCGAGGACTGAAGCTTTCTTT. Translation gives CASSQELNRPRTEAFF.

This CDR3 is CASKVTGRVYEQYF. The CDR3 region has the DNA TGTGCCAGCAAGGTGACGGGCAGGGTGTATGAGCAGTACTTC. The chain links TRBV12-3 or TRBV12-4 to TRBJ2-7, with TRBD1 as a possible D gene (5 bases). V was pared by 7 bases and J by 7 bases, with 20 bases between. This CDR3 is built from 14 residues.

CDR3 DNA: TGTGCCAGCAGTTACGTGGAGGGGGACGGCGGGGAGCTGTTTTTT. The encoded protein is CASSYVEGDGGELFF. V and J are TRBV6-6 and TRBJ2-2; D tentatively fits TRBD1 or TRBD2 (6 bases each). The germline V and J ends were trimmed by 2 bases and 7 bases, with 14 bases remaining between them. The germline V gene encodes CDR1 MNHNY and CDR2 SVGAGI (reference sequence). There are 15 residues in the CDR3.

The chain is built from TRBV20-1 and TRBJ2-4, with D possibly called TRBD1 or TRBD2 (5 bases each). The DNA end is a closer match to TRBJ2-7, so the J assignment may be wrong. This CDR3 has 12 residues. Germline-derived CDR1 and CDR2 are DFQATT and SNEGSKA (reference sequence). The CDR3 nucleotides read TGCAGTGCGCTCGCACCGGGACACGAGCAGTACTTC. This sequence encodes CSALAPGHEQYF.

This chain connects TRBV6-1 to TRBJ2-1, with 9 positions matching TRBD1. Germline CDR1 MNHNS, CDR2 SASEGT. This CDR3 contains 13 residues. The V segment lost 11 bases and the J segment 9 bases; nucleotides outside the gene matches: 11. CDR3 coding DNA: TGTGCCTCCCGGGACAGGGTGGGCGGTGAGCAGTTCTTC. Encoded protein: CASRDRVGGEQFF.

This chain joins TRBV19 and TRBJ1-5, with D hard to call. This CDR3 has 15 residues. Deletions cut 5 bases from V and 0 bases from J, with 11 bases between. Germline V gene lookup returns CDR1 LNHDA and CDR2 SQIVND (reference sequence). CDR3 DNA sequence: TGTGCCAGTAGTGCCCACAGAGTTAGCAATCAGCCCCAGCATTTT. Translating gives CASSAHRVSNQPQHF. Variable domain in full (rest from reference TRBV19 and TRBJ1-5): DGGITQSPKYLFRKEGQNVTLSCEQNLNHDAMYWYRQDPGQGLRLIYYSQIVNDFQKGDIAEGYSVSREKKESFPLTVTSAQKNPTAFYLCASSAHRVSNQPQHFGDGTRLSIL.

The sample holds one count of this clonotype. In DNA, the CDR3 is TGCAGTGCTAGACCCCCGATGGACAGGGCACCCTACGAGCAGTACTTC. This codes for CSARPPMDRAPYEQYF. The chain carries TRBV20-1 and TRBJ2-7; 8 bases fit TRBD1. V was pared by 2 bases and J by 2 bases, with 11 bases of the junction left unmatched. This CDR3 has 16 residues. Germline loops: CDR1 DFQATT, CDR2 SNEGSKA (reference sequence).